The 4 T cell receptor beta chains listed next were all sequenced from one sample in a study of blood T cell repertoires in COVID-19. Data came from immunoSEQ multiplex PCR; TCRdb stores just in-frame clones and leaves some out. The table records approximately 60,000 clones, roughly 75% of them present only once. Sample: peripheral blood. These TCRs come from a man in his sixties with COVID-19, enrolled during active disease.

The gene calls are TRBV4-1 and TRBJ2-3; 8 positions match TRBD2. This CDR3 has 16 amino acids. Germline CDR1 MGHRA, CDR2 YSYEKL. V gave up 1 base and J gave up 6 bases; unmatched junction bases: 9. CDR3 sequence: CASSQGRGGRRDTQYF. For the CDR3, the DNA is TGCGCCAGCAGCCAAGGACGGGGGGGAAGACGGGATACGCAGTATTTT.

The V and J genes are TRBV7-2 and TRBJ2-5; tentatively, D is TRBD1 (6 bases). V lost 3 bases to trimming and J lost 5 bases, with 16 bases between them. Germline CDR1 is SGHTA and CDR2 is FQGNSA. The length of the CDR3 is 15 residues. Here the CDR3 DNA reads TGTGCCAGCAGCTTTGGGGACACAACCTCGGAGACCCAGTACTTC. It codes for CASSFGDTTSETQYF.

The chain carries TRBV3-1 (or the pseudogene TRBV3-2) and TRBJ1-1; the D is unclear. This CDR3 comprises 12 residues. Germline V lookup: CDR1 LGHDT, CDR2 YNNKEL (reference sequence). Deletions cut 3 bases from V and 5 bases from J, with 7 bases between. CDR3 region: CASSHRRTEAFF. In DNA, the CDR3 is TGTGCCAGCAGCCACAGGAGGACTGAAGCTTTCTTT.

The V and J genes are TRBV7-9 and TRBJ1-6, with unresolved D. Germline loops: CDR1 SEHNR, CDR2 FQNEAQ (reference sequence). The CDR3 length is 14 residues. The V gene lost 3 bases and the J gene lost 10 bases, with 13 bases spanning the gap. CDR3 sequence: CASSFDQATSPLHF. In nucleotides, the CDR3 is TGTGCCAGCAGCTTCGATCAGGCGACCTCACCCCTCCACTTT.